The 10 T cell receptor beta chains below were found in one sample sequenced in a study of tumor-infiltrating lymphocytes in primary liver carcinoma. Unsorted bulk tissue, roughly 20-33 mg of it, served as the source for co-extraction of RNA and DNA. cDNA specific to TCR beta was made from 450 to 650 ng of total RNA, with a constant-region primer employed for priming. Libraries of TCR beta came from three nested multiplex PCR rounds with slightly modified ARM-PCR. A C-beta reverse primer was combined with TRBV1-TRBV30 forward primers in the first two PCR rounds, and each round had 10 cycles. TCRdb redid the calling of the multiplex PCR reads with MiXCR, one entry per CDR3 protein. The sample yields about 43,000 distinct CDR3 sequences, roughly 73% seen once. Input material: liver tumor tissue from sampling region 2. Subset meaning: tumor region T2, inferior pole. All receptors come from a man in his forties with primary liver carcinoma and hepatitis B virus infection.

A remark on this clonotype: A much larger clone is a single base away; this may be a read error. V usage is TRBV10-2 and J usage is TRBJ2-7, with unresolved D. The CDR3 covers 14 residues. CDR1 and CDR2 from the germline V gene are WSHSY and SAAADI. CDR3 in DNA: TGCGCCGGCAGAGCTGCAGGAGACCCCTACGAGCAGTACTTC. Translation gives CAGRAAGDPYEQYF.

This clonotype has more than one count but fewer than ten. The chain couples TRBV11-2 to TRBJ2-1; D is unresolved. V gave up 1 base and J gave up 5 bases, with 6 bases separating them. The germline V gene has CDR1 SGHAT and CDR2 FQNNGV. The CDR3 has 13 amino acids. The CDR3 reads CASSLGRNNEQFF. The CDR3 region has the DNA TGTGCCAGCAGCTTAGGCCGGAACAATGAGCAGTTCTTC.

For this clonotype: Since the CDR3 does not end with the conserved phenylalanine or tryptophan, this likely comes from a read error. No DNA is shown, since the ends of the CDR3 on it are uncertain; the CDR3 is the one TCRdb lists. This chain connects TRBV14 to TRBJ2-7; the D call TRBD1 from the table was never checked on the DNA. Looked up from germline, CDR1 is SGHDN and CDR2 is FVKESK. The CDR3 has 15 amino acids, counting both end residues. CDR3 in amino acids: CASSPDRVSAYERYS.

The rearrangement links TRBV11-2 to TRBJ2-7; either TRBD1 or TRBD2 may supply D (5 bases each). Trimming left V 7 bases short and J 2 bases short, with 15 bases between. CDR1 SGHAT and CDR2 FQNNGV come from the germline V gene. CDR3 size: 14 residues. CDR3: CASTSGGSTYEQYF. The CDR3 nucleotides read TGTGCCAGCACCAGTGGGGGTTCCACCTACGAGCAGTACTTC.

Turning to this clonotype: At one boundary the junction diverges from the germline segment, which might be a read error. The V call is TRBV6-1, the J call TRBJ1-2; no reliable D call. The CDR3 has 14 amino acids. The germline V gene encodes CDR1 MNHNS and CDR2 SASEGT. Here the CDR3 DNA reads TGTGCCAGCAGTGAGGCTGGCGGTCTCTATAGCTACACCTTC. It codes for CASSEAGGLYSYTF.

As DNA, the CDR3 is TGTGCCAGCAGCCCTCGTGGTAGCGGGATTAGCTACAATGAGCAGTTCTTC. Its protein product is CASSPRGSGISYNEQFF. The rearrangement links TRBV11-2 to TRBJ2-1; 8 positions match TRBD2. Germline-derived CDR1 and CDR2 are SGHAT and FQNNGV. V lost 5 bases to trimming and J lost 3 bases; unmatched junction nucleotides: 12. The CDR3 length is 17 residues.

Turning to this clonotype: Relative to the germline gene, one junction end is altered; a read error may explain this. This chain links TRBV10-2 with TRBJ1-6; D call uncertain. CDR3 size: 14 residues. Germline CDR1 is WSHSY and CDR2 is SAAADI. CDR3 sequence reads: CASSESTVNPPLHF. The CDR3, as DNA: TGCGCTAGCAGTGAGTCCACGGTTAATCCACCCCTCCACTTT.

Comments on this clonotype: A read error may produce the germline difference seen at one junction end. The chain combines TRBV11-2 with TRBJ2-7, with a possible D match to TRBD2 (7 bases). Looked up from germline, CDR1 is SGHAT and CDR2 is FQNNGV. This CDR3 spans 14 amino acids. The CDR3 loop is CVSCPRGGPYEQYF. The CDR3 nucleotides read TGTGTCAGCTGCCCCAGGGGAGGGCCCTACGAGCAGTACTTC.

The rearrangement links TRBV29-1 to TRBJ2-5; weak D call: TRBD2 (6 bases). V shed 8 bases and J shed 1 base, with 14 bases lying between them. CDR1 SQVTM and CDR2 ANQGSEA come from the germline V gene. This CDR3 is 13 amino acids long. CDR3 DNA sequence: TGCAGCATATCAGCGGAGGGCCAAGAGACCCAGTACTTC. Translation: CSISAEGQETQYF.

Concerning this clonotype: Because it lacks the conserved phenylalanine or tryptophan at the end, this CDR3 is likely a read error. This chain links TRBV5-1 with TRBJ2-3; 7 nucleotides match TRBD2. There are 15 residues in the CDR3. Germline lookup yields CDR1 SGHRS and CDR2 YFSETQ. V shed 1 base, J shed 0 bases, and the junction held 2 bases outside the gene matches. CDR3 protein: CASSLTSESTDTQYL. CDR3 bases: TGCGCCAGCAGCTTGACTAGCGAGAGCACAGATACGCAGTATCTC.